This TCR beta chain was recorded in a study of cytotoxic CD8 clonotypes in ibrutinib-treated CLL. Turning to the study itself: Response specimens were obtained following a median treatment duration of about 12 months, with a range of 6 to 36.

Trimming shortened V by 3 bases and J by 1 base, and 10 bases separated the two germline ends. The CDR3 is made up of 15 amino acids. Germline CDR1 reads SGHVS; CDR2 reads FNYEAQ. Measured with immunoSEQ multiplex PCR; TCRdb has only the in-frame clones, and not every one. Among 130,000 to 150,000 clones listed, 70% to 80% were seen once. The sequences come from PBMCs, collected after 12 months of ibrutinib treatment. The clonotype comes from a human donor with chronic lymphocytic leukemia. This chain connects TRBV7-6 to TRBJ2-1; TRBD2 might be the D (6 bases). CDR3 coding DNA: TGTGCCAGCAGCTTTAGCGGAGGTTCCTACAATGAGCAGTTCTTC. Translation: CASSFSGGSYNEQFF.